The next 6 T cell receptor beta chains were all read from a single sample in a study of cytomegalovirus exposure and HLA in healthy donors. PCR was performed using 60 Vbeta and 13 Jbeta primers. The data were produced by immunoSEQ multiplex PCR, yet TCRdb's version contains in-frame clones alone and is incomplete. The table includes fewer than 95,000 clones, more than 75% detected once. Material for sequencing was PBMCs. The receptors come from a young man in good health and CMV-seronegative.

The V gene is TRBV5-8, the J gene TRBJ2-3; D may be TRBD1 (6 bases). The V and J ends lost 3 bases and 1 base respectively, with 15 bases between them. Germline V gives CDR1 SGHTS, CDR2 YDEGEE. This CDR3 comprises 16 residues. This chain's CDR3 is CASSWPRGGGTDTQYF. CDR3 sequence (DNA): TGTGCCAGCAGCTGGCCCAGGGGTGGAGGCACAGATACGCAGTATTTT.

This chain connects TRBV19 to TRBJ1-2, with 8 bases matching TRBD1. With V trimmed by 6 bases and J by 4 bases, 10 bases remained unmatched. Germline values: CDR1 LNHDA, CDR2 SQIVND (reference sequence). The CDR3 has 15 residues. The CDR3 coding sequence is TGTGCCAGTAGGCCCCCGCAGGGGGCGAGCTATGGCTACACCTTC. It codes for CASRPPQGASYGYTF.

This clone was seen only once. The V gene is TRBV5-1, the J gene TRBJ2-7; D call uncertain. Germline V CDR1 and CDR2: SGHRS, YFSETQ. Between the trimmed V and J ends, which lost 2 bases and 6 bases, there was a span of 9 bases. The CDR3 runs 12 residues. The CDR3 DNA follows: TGCGCCAGCAGCTTTAGTGAATCCGAGCAGTACTTC. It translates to CASSFSESEQYF.

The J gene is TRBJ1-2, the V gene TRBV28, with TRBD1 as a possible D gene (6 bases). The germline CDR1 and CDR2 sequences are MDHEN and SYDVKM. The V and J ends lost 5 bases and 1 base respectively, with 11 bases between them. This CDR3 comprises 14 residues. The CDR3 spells CASSADSLNYGYTF. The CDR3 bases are TGTGCCAGCAGTGCGGACAGCCTTAACTATGGCTACACCTTC.

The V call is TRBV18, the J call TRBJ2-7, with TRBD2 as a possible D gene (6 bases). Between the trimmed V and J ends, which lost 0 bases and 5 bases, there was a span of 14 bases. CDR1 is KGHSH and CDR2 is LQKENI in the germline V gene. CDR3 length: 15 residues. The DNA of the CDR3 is TGTGCCAGCTCACCACCGGGACTGGGTTCAGACGAGCAGTACTTC. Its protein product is CASSPPGLGSDEQYF.

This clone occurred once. Written as DNA, the CDR3 is TGCGCCAGCAGCCGGACAGGGTCCCAGCCCCAGCATTTT. Translated, it gives CASSRTGSQPQHF. The chain uses TRBV5-1 and TRBJ1-5; 8 bases are a match to TRBD1. From germline, CDR1 is SGHRS and CDR2 YFSETQ. This CDR3 is built from 13 residues. With 4 bases clipped from V and 7 bases from J, the junction kept 4 bases outside the gene matches.